The 13 T cell receptor beta chains given below trace back to one sample, sequenced in a study of T cell responses to AZD1222 COVID-19 vaccine (dated by TCRdb to the early 2020s). Receptors were amplified or captured by the immunoSEQ multiplex PCR assay. TCRdb re-hosts the immuneACCESS table, in-frame sequences only. Its copies lack some clones; in the studies checked, an unresolved V gene accounts for under half of them, and the cause for the rest is not known. For this sample the table gives 120,000 or so clones, of which about 89% were detected only once. 5% to 5.5% of the sample is taken by the ten largest. What this sample's time point label stands for: baseline before first vaccination. The input for sequencing was peripheral blood, taken on day 0 of AZD1222 vaccination. These receptors came from an adult in good health.

The gene calls are TRBV27 and TRBJ1-5; unclear D gene. Trimming took 0 bases from V and 5 from J, leaving 11 bases between them. The CDR3 runs 15 residues. Germline V gene data show CDR1 as MNHEY and CDR2 as SMNVEV (reference sequence). CDR3 region: CASSLSSRVDQPQHF. The CDR3, as DNA: TGTGCCAGCAGTTTATCGTCAAGGGTGGATCAGCCCCAGCATTTT.

The chain joins TRBV18 to TRBJ1-4; D may be TRBD1 (5 bases). CDR1 KGHSH and CDR2 LQKENI come from the germline V gene. Trimming left V 4 bases short and J 15 bases short, with 24 bases between. The CDR3 has 15 amino acids. Here the CDR3 reads CASSLYGDLGRRVFF. The CDR3, as DNA: TGTGCCAGCTCACTCTACGGGGACCTCGGACGTAGAGTGTTTTTT.

The J gene is TRBJ1-2, the V gene TRBV19; D is perhaps TRBD1 (5 bases). CDR1 LNHDA and CDR2 SQIVND come from the germline V gene (reference sequence). Trimming took 5 bases from V and 1 from J, leaving 14 bases between them. This CDR3 comprises 15 residues. CDR3 sequence: CASSSRTLSNYGYTF. The CDR3 nucleotides read TGTGCCAGTAGTTCCCGGACACTTAGTAACTATGGCTACACCTTC.

This clone was seen only once. The V call is TRBV6-5, the J call TRBJ1-1; 7 nucleotides line up with TRBD1. The CDR3 runs to 16 residues. J was trimmed by 1 base and V by 4 bases; bases with no gene match: 9. Germline lookup yields CDR1 MNHEY and CDR2 SVGAGI. The CDR3 nucleotides are TGTGCCAGCAGTTCAGGGCCTACAGGGGCGAACACTGAAGCTTTCTTT. It encodes CASSSGPTGANTEAFF.

The V and J genes are TRBV6-5 and TRBJ1-1; 9 bases are a match to TRBD1. This CDR3 is 14 amino acids long. Germline V CDR1 and CDR2: MNHEY, SVGAGI. V trimming: 7 bases; J trimming: 2 bases; junction bases outside the gene matches: 5. The CDR3 reads CASTSGQGNTEAFF. In DNA form, the CDR3 reads TGTGCCAGCACCTCGGGACAGGGTAACACTGAAGCTTTCTTT.

The rearrangement joins TRBV11-2 to TRBJ1-2; D remains unclear. Germline V lookup: CDR1 SGHAT, CDR2 FQNNGV. The CDR3 sequence is 12 residues long. V lost 0 bases, J lost 4 bases, and 3 bases lay in between. This CDR3 reads CASSLDLYGYTF. As DNA, the CDR3 is TGTGCCAGCAGCTTAGATCTCTATGGCTACACCTTC. Using reference TRBV11-2 and TRBJ1-2 for the parts outside the CDR3, the full variable domain is EAGVAQSPRYKIIEKRQSVAFWCNPISGHATLYWYQQILGQGPKLLIQFQNNGVVDDSQLPKDRFSAERLKGVDSTLKIQPAKLEDSAVYLCASSLDLYGYTFGSGTRLTVV.

This clone was seen just once. J is TRBJ2-7 and V is TRBV1; the table names TRBD2, a call not compared with the DNA. TRBV1 is recorded as a pseudogene. The length of the CDR3 is 15 residues. The CDR3 nucleotides are TGCACCAGCAGCCGTTCTAGCGGGAGCTCCTACGAGCAGTACTTC. Translated, it gives CTSSRSSGSSYEQYF.

This clone was observed a single time. The rearrangement links TRBV30 to TRBJ1-6; a weak D match, TRBD1 (5 bases). CDR1 is GTSNPN and CDR2 is SVGIG in the germline V gene (reference sequence). Trimming stripped 0 bases from V and 10 bases from J, with 13 bases between. The CDR3 is made up of 14 amino acids. This CDR3 reads CAWSVPGGWSPLHF. The CDR3 DNA follows: TGTGCCTGGAGTGTACCCGGGGGGTGGTCACCCCTCCACTTT.

The chain combines TRBV30 with TRBJ2-6; D gene unclear. Trimming pared 4 bases from V and 2 bases from J, leaving 18 bases between. The length of the CDR3 is 17 residues. Germline V gives CDR1 GTSNPN, CDR2 SVGIG (reference sequence). CDR3: CAWTRTDPWTGANVLTF. As DNA, the CDR3 is TGTGCCTGGACCCGGACGGACCCCTGGACTGGGGCCAACGTCCTGACTTTC.

This clone has just one count. The V gene is TRBV30, the J gene TRBJ1-1; D ambiguous. The germline V gene has CDR1 GTSNPN and CDR2 SVGIG (reference sequence). Deletions cut 3 bases from V and 3 bases from J, with 8 bases between. The CDR3 covers 12 residues. The CDR3 loop reads CAWRPRDTEAFF. CDR3 DNA: TGTGCCTGGAGACCCCGAGACACTGAAGCTTTCTTT. Full variable domain (rest looked up from reference TRBV30 and TRBJ1-1): SQTIHQWPATLVQPVGSPLSLECTVEGTSNPNLYWYRQAAGRGLQLLFYSVGIGQISSEVPQNLSASRPQDRQFILSSKKLLLSDSGFYLCAWRPRDTEAFFGQGTRLTVV.

The V and J genes are TRBV15 and TRBJ1-4, with 7 nucleotides matching TRBD1. Losses at the gene ends were 6 bases for V and 7 bases for J; bases not matched to a gene: 5. This CDR3 spans 13 amino acids. Germline CDR1 reads LNHNV; CDR2 reads YYDKDF (reference sequence). The CDR3 bases are TGTGCCACCAGGACAGGGCGCGCTGAAAAACTGTTTTTT. Amino acids: CATRTGRAEKLFF. Variable domain in full (rest from reference TRBV15 and TRBJ1-4): DAMVIQNPRYQVTQFGKPVTLSCSQTLNHNVMYWYQQKSSQAPKLLFHYYDKDFNNEADTPDNFQSRRPNTSFCFLDIRSPGLGDTAMYLCATRTGRAEKLFFGSGTQLSVL.

This rearrangement joins TRBV15 to TRBJ1-2, with 8 bases fitting TRBD1. V lost 0 bases, J lost 4 bases, and 4 bases stayed unmatched. This CDR3 has 15 residues. Germline CDR1 and CDR2: LNHNV and YYDKDF (reference sequence). The CDR3 sequence is CATSRDLGQGYGYTF. Here the CDR3 DNA reads TGTGCCACCAGCAGAGATCTCGGACAGGGCTATGGCTACACCTTC.

CDR3 in DNA: TGCGCCAGCAGCTTAGCCAAATTGAACACTGAAGCTTTCTTT. Translating it yields CASSLAKLNTEAFF. V and J are TRBV5-1 and TRBJ1-1; no reliable D call. Trimming stripped 2 bases from V and 0 bases from J, with 8 bases between. The CDR3 extends over 14 amino acids. CDR1 is SGHRS, CDR2 YFSETQ, per germline.